The rows below give T cell receptor beta chains drawn from one sample of a study of blood T cell repertoires in COVID-19. The table came from immunoSEQ multiplex PCR; TCRdb's copy has only in-frame clones and leaves some out. Counted here are about 160,000 clones, 70% to 90% occurring once; the ten biggest clones make up roughly 4.5%. Material: PBMCs or T cells enriched from blood (not recorded which). All receptors derive from a woman aged 45-60 years who had recovered from COVID-19. Both conserved end residues are part of each CDR3. Each record gives: CDR3 DNA, CDR3 protein, V gene, D gene, J gene. The D gene is left open where the match is weak.

CDR3 DNA: TGTGCCAGCAGCAGGGGCGGGGGGGCCCTTGAGACCCAGTACTTC; CDR3 protein: CASSRGGGALETQYF; V gene: TRBV9; D gene: TRBD2; J gene: TRBJ2-5
CDR3 DNA: TGCGCCAGCAGCTTGGGGCCGGGGAACACCATATATTTT; CDR3 protein: CASSLGPGNTIYF; V gene: TRBV5-1; D gene: -; J gene: TRBJ1-3
CDR3 DNA: TGTGCCAGTCTGACAGGGCGGTATGGCTACACCTTC; CDR3 protein: CASLTGRYGYTF; V gene: TRBV19; D gene: TRBD1; J gene: TRBJ1-2
CDR3 DNA: TGTGCCAGCAGCTTAGGAGGGACAGACAACTATGGCTACACCTTC; CDR3 protein: CASSLGGTDNYGYTF; V gene: TRBV7-9; D gene: TRBD1; J gene: TRBJ1-2
CDR3 DNA: TGCGCCAGCAGCTTGGGTACAGGGGGCCAGACCCAGTACTTC; CDR3 protein: CASSLGTGGQTQYF; V gene: TRBV5-1; D gene: TRBD1; J gene: TRBJ2-5
CDR3 DNA: TGTGCCAGCAGCCCCTCCAGGGGGACCTTGAACACTGAAGCTTTCTTT; CDR3 protein: CASSPSRGTLNTEAFF; V gene: TRBV7-2; D gene: TRBD1; J gene: TRBJ1-1
CDR3 DNA: TGTGCCAGCAGCCCATACCCCAGGGGTCAAAGCTCTGGAAACACCATATATTTT; CDR3 protein: CASSPYPRGQSSGNTIYF; V gene: TRBV7-8; D gene: -; J gene: TRBJ1-3
CDR3 DNA: TGTGCCAGCAGCACAGGGGGCGTTGAAGCTTTCTTT; CDR3 protein: CASSTGGVEAFF; V gene: TRBV11-2; D gene: TRBD1; J gene: TRBJ1-1
CDR3 DNA: TGTGCCAGCAGCAAAAACAGGGAGTCCTACAATGAGCAGTTCTTC; CDR3 protein: CASSKNRESYNEQFF; V gene: TRBV7-2; D gene: -; J gene: TRBJ2-1
CDR3 DNA: TGTGCCACCCTAATTGAGATGAACACTGAAGCTTTCTTT; CDR3 protein: CATLIEMNTEAFF; V gene: TRBV2; D gene: -; J gene: TRBJ1-1
CDR3 DNA: TGTGCCAGCAGGCGTGGCCGGCAGGGAAATCAGCCCCAGCATTTT; CDR3 protein: CASRRGRQGNQPQHF; V gene: TRBV5-6; D gene: -; J gene: TRBJ1-5